The 24 T cell receptor beta chains below come from one sample, sequenced in a study of identical twins. Each CDR3 protein is one row after TCRdb ran MiXCR on the 5' RACE reads. The sample consists of about 1.7 million distinct CDR3 sequences, 32% of them appearing once. The sample consisted of cord blood. Source of these receptors: a newborn girl in good health.

The gene calls are TRBV28 and TRBJ1-5, with unresolved D. Germline V gives CDR1 MDHEN, CDR2 SYDVKM. The CDR3 has 14 residues. V lost 5 bases, J lost 5 bases, and 13 bases lay in between. CDR3 in amino acids: CASSGPLSHQPQHF. CDR3 DNA: TGTGCCAGCAGTGGCCCCCTCTCCCATCAGCCCCAGCATTTT.

This clonotype was picked up one time. In DNA form, the CDR3 reads TGTGCCAGCAGCCCCGGACAGGCTGAGGGCGAGCAGTACTTC. This translates into CASSPGQAEGEQYF. The chain joins TRBV7-6 to TRBJ2-4; TRBD1 matches 7 bases. The end of the DNA is better explained by TRBJ2-7, so the J call may be wrong. The germline gives CDR1 SGHVS, CDR2 FNYEAQ. CDR3 length: 14 amino acids.

In its sample, this clonotype was seen many times. The chain employs TRBV12-3 or TRBV12-4 and TRBJ2-1, with D possibly TRBD2 on 6 matching bases. The V and J ends lost 1 base and 3 bases respectively, with 7 bases between them. The CDR3 contains 14 residues. CDR3 residues: CASSLVEGYNEQFF. CDR3 DNA: TGTGCCAGCAGTTTAGTGGAGGGCTACAATGAGCAGTTCTTC.

This clonotype has more than one count but fewer than ten. The chain carries TRBV4-1 and TRBJ2-1, with TRBD2 matching 10 bases. Germline V gene lookup returns CDR1 MGHRA and CDR2 YSYEKL. V was pared by 8 bases and J by 2 bases, with 9 bases of the junction left unmatched. The CDR3 totals 16 residues. CDR3 region: CASRQLAGITYNEQFF. The CDR3, as DNA: TGCGCCAGCCGTCAACTAGCGGGAATAACCTACAATGAGCAGTTCTTC.

This clonotype was detected a few times. The chain carries TRBV19 and TRBJ2-7, with 8 nucleotides matching TRBD2. Trimming removed 4 bases from V and 5 bases from J; junction bases left unmatched: 4. CDR1 is LNHDA and CDR2 is SQIVND in the germline V gene (reference sequence). The CDR3 runs 13 residues. The CDR3 DNA is TGTGCCAGTAGTACTCGACTAGCGAACGAGCAGTACTTC. Its translation is CASSTRLANEQYF.

The gene calls are TRBV6-5 and TRBJ1-5; possible D gene TRBD1, 6 bases. Trimming took 0 bases from V and 3 from J, leaving 9 bases between them. The CDR3 runs 15 residues. Looked up from germline, CDR1 is MNHEY and CDR2 is SVGAGI. CDR3 sequence: CASSYSGQTNQPQHF. CDR3 DNA sequence: TGTGCCAGCAGTTACTCCGGACAGACCAATCAGCCCCAGCATTTT.

The genes are TRBV5-1 and TRBJ1-1; D unresolved. The CDR3 runs 14 residues. CDR1 is SGHRS and CDR2 is YFSETQ in the germline V gene. Trimming stripped 0 bases from V and 0 bases from J, with 6 bases between. The CDR3 reads CASSLAFLNTEAFF. The CDR3 nucleotides read TGCGCCAGCAGCTTGGCGTTTTTGAACACTGAAGCTTTCTTT.

The chain couples TRBV20-1 to TRBJ2-1; the match to TRBD2 covers 9 bases. The J call may be incorrect, as the DNA end agrees better with TRBJ2-7. The CDR3 loop spans 17 amino acids. Germline loops: CDR1 DFQATT, CDR2 SNEGSKA (reference sequence). The CDR3 nucleotides read TGCAGTGCTAGATCCCCCGCAGCGGGAGGACGTTACAATGAGCAGTACTTC. This codes for CSARSPAAGGRYNEQYF.

The chain joins TRBV6-2 or TRBV6-3 to TRBJ1-6; 7 positions agree with TRBD1. Germline trimming cut 2 bases from V and 7 bases from J; bases unmatched to any gene: 8. This CDR3 comprises 16 residues. Looked up from germline, CDR1 is MNHEY and CDR2 is SVGEGT. The CDR3 nucleotides read TGTGCCAGCAGTTACCCCCGACAGGGAAGGAATTCACCCCTCCACTTT. Protein sequence: CASSYPRQGRNSPLHF.

The gene calls are TRBV4-1 and TRBJ1-1, with 8 bases aligning to TRBD1. The V and J ends lost 0 bases and 10 bases, in that order; junction bases with no gene match: 10. The CDR3 has 15 amino acids. Germline values: CDR1 MGHRA, CDR2 YSYEKL. CDR3 protein: CASSQDPQGATGAFF. For the CDR3, the DNA is TGCGCCAGCAGCCAAGATCCGCAGGGGGCGACGGGAGCTTTCTTT.

The chain carries TRBV6-2 or TRBV6-3 and TRBJ2-2; possible D gene TRBD1, 6 bases. Between the trimmed V and J ends, which lost 10 bases and 0 bases, there was a span of 15 bases. This CDR3 spans 15 amino acids. The V gene's germline CDR1 is MNHEY and CDR2 SVGEGT. The CDR3 nucleotides are TGTGCCAATTTTTTCCGGGACACGAACACCGGGGAGCTGTTTTTT. As protein: CANFFRDTNTGELFF.

This clonotype was counted at least ten times. This chain uses TRBV5-1 with TRBJ1-2, with D uncertain. Germline CDR1 reads SGHRS; CDR2 reads YFSETQ. This CDR3 region has 15 residues. Trimming removed 2 bases at V and 4 bases at J, with 15 bases between. The CDR3 loop reads CASSFEVGSVYGYTF. The CDR3 bases are TGCGCCAGCAGCTTTGAAGTTGGGTCAGTCTATGGCTACACCTTC.

This chain uses TRBV27 with TRBJ2-7, with TRBD1 matching over 7 bases. Germline V gene data show CDR1 as MNHEY and CDR2 as SMNVEV (reference sequence). The CDR3 runs to 15 residues. V shed 5 bases and J 2 bases; nucleotides not matched to a gene: 9. The CDR3 DNA reads as TGTGCCAGCAGTATCAGACAGGGTACCGCCTACGAGCAGTACTTC. It encodes CASSIRQGTAYEQYF.

This clonotype was observed many times. This rearrangement joins TRBV20-1 to TRBJ2-7; no clear D gene. Trimming removed 2 bases at V and 0 bases at J, with 8 bases between. The CDR3 runs 13 residues. Germline values: CDR1 DFQATT, CDR2 SNEGSKA (reference sequence). As DNA, the CDR3 is TGCAGTGCTAGAAGGGCCTCCTCCTACGAGCAGTACTTC. Protein product: CSARRASSYEQYF.

This clonotype was picked up a small number of times. V is TRBV20-1 and J is TRBJ2-2; D gene uncertain. The germline CDR1 and CDR2 sequences are DFQATT and SNEGSKA (reference sequence). The CDR3 totals 15 residues. The V end lost 0 bases, the J end lost 0 bases, and 8 bases lay between the germline ends. For the CDR3, the DNA is TGCAGTGCTAGAGAAGTCTACCCGAACACCGGGGAGCTGTTTTTT. Protein sequence: CSAREVYPNTGELFF.

The gene calls are TRBV6-6 and TRBJ2-3; 9 positions agree with TRBD2. Germline V CDR1 and CDR2: MNHNY, SVGAGI (reference sequence). The CDR3 runs to 17 residues. Trimming removed 2 bases from V and 3 bases from J; junction bases left unmatched: 9. The CDR3 region has the DNA TGTGCCAGCAGTTACATAGGGCTAGCGGGAACAACAGATACGCAGTATTTT. It encodes CASSYIGLAGTTDTQYF.

This chain connects TRBV20-1 to TRBJ1-1, with D possibly being TRBD1 (5 bases). Germline lookup yields CDR1 DFQATT and CDR2 SNEGSKA (reference sequence). This CDR3 is built from 12 residues. V was pared by 0 bases and J by 7 bases, with 9 bases between. The CDR3 nucleotides read TGCAGTGCTAGAGAAGGGGTGGGTGAAGCTTTCTTT. Its translation: CSAREGVGEAFF.

The chain is built from TRBV29-1 and TRBJ2-5, with 13 bases fitting TRBD2. Germline V gene data show CDR1 as SQVTM and CDR2 as ANQGSEA. The CDR3 has 16 amino acids. V trimming: 0 bases; J trimming: 0 bases; junction bases outside the gene matches: 1. The CDR3 loop reads CSVEELAGGYQETQYF. CDR3 sequence (DNA): TGCAGCGTTGAAGAACTAGCGGGAGGGTACCAAGAGACCCAGTACTTC.

The rearrangement joins TRBV6-5 to TRBJ2-3, with 10 bases identical to TRBD2. V was pared by 7 bases and J by 7 bases, with 5 bases of the junction left unmatched. The V gene's germline CDR1 is MNHEY and CDR2 SVGAGI. This CDR3 has 13 amino acids. The CDR3 protein is CASKTSGSHTQYF. The CDR3 region has the DNA TGTGCCAGCAAGACTAGCGGGTCCCATACGCAGTATTTT.

Turning to this clonotype: One base away lies a much larger clone, so this may be a sequencing read error. V and J are TRBV6-5 and TRBJ2-1; TRBD2 matches 12 bases. This CDR3 contains 15 residues. V gave up 6 bases and J gave up 5 bases; unmatched junction bases: 5. Germline loops: CDR1 MNHEY, CDR2 SVGAGI. CDR3: CASRVLAGGHNEQFF. The DNA for the CDR3 is TGTGCCAGCAGAGTACTAGCGGGAGGCCACAATGAGCAGTTCTTC.

Notes on this clonotype: One base away lies a much larger clone, so this may be a sequencing read error. V and J are TRBV24-1 and TRBJ2-7; 7 bases fit TRBD2. The CDR3 is made up of 14 amino acids. Germline CDR1 reads KGHDR; CDR2 reads SFDVKD. The V gene end was trimmed by 2 bases and the J gene end by 6 bases; junction bases not matched to a gene: 6. The CDR3 bases are TGTGCCACCAGTGATTGGACTGGCGGGAGCGAGCAGTACTTC. Protein: CATSDWTGGSEQYF.

This clonotype was seen only a few times. The rearrangement links TRBV24-1 to TRBJ2-3; maybe TRBD2 (6 bases). The CDR3 has 14 residues. V lost 6 bases, J lost 3 bases, and 12 bases lay in between. Germline V gene data show CDR1 as KGHDR and CDR2 as SFDVKD. The CDR3 sequence is CATSSEGSTDTQYF. The CDR3 DNA sequence: TGTGCCACCAGTTCGGAGGGTAGTACAGATACGCAGTATTTT.

The CDR3 spells CASSPWTSGPDTQYF. The DNA of the CDR3 is TGTGCCAGCAGCCCATGGACTAGCGGTCCAGATACGCAGTATTTT. The chain links TRBV4-2 to TRBJ2-3; the match to TRBD2 covers 10 bases. Germline-derived CDR1 and CDR2 are LGHNA and YNFKEQ. Trimming took 4 bases from V and 4 from J; bases not matched to a gene: 5. The CDR3 contains 15 residues.

The rearrangement uses TRBV7-2 and TRBJ1-4; D is unresolved. With 1 base removed from V and 15 bases from J, the gap between germline ends came to 12 bases. Germline V lookup: CDR1 SGHTA, CDR2 FQGNSA. The CDR3 spans 12 residues. The CDR3 nucleotides are TGTGCCAGCAGCTTAGTCCCCGGAAGGGTGTTTTTT. As protein: CASSLVPGRVFF.